This TCR beta chain derives from a study of blood T cells in healthy people across ages. A J-beta primer mix and a sample-barcoded 5' primer were used in a second PCR of about 7 to 12 cycles. In TCRdb, the 5' RACE reads were re-called with MiXCR into one record per CDR3 protein. Found here are almost 1 million distinct CDR3 sequences, roughly half of them singletons; the top ten hold 20% to 25%. The CDR3 covers 16 residues. Trimming cost V 5 bases and J 0 bases; bases outside gene matches: 6. The germline V gene has CDR1 SGHTA and CDR2 FQGNSA. The rearrangement links TRBV7-2 to TRBJ2-7, with 11 bases fitting TRBD1. The receptor was isolated from a woman aged 60 to 75 in good health. The material sequenced was blood. The DNA for the CDR3 is TGTGCCAGCAGCCCGCGGGGGACAGGGGGCTCCTACGAGCAGTACTTC. This translates into CASSPRGTGGSYEQYF.